The present entry profiles one T cell receptor beta chain with its context. The data originate from a study of cytomegalovirus exposure and HLA in healthy donors. Regarding donors, all were healthy bone marrow donors. V was pared by 0 bases and J by 2 bases, with 23 bases of the junction left unmatched. The CDR3 loop spans 22 amino acids. Per germline, CDR1 SGHRS and CDR2 YFSETQ. The PCR made use of 60 Vbeta and 13 Jbeta primers. Sequencing was performed with immunoSEQ multiplex PCR; in TCRdb, only in-frame clones are kept and a portion is missing. The table shows about 190,000 clones, with approximately 78% occurring only once.

This chain joins TRBV5-1 and TRBJ2-7; 10 bases fit TRBD2. This receptor was identified in a woman younger than 45 in good health and CMV-seropositive. Sequencing was done on a sample of PBMCs. In DNA, the CDR3 is TGCGCCAGCAGCTTGGTGTCAGGGGGCAGGGTAGCGGGGGGCACTAAGCCCTACGAGCAGTACTTC. This translates into CASSLVSGGRVAGGTKPYEQYF.